Listed here are 16 T cell receptor beta chains from one sample, sequenced in a study of T cell changes during pregnancy in multiple sclerosis. Generated by immunoSEQ multiplex PCR, the TCRdb table keeps only in-frame clones and is missing some. The sample includes 60,000 or so clones, 90% of them seen just once. The sample here was peripheral blood, taken in the second trimester of pregnancy. Every receptor here comes from a female donor in good health, enrolled as a control in a pregnancy study.

This sequence joins TRBV5-1 and TRBJ2-2; TRBD2 aligns across 10 bases. J was trimmed by 1 base and V by 4 bases; bases with no gene match: 7. The CDR3 is made up of 17 amino acids. Germline V gene lookup returns CDR1 SGHRS and CDR2 YFSETQ. The chain's CDR3 is CASSRRASGGNTGELFF. Here the CDR3 DNA reads TGCGCCAGCAGCAGGAGAGCTAGCGGGGGGAACACCGGGGAGCTGTTTTTT.

The chain has TRBV28 and TRBJ2-7; 8 bases agree with TRBD1. The CDR3 sequence is 15 residues long. Trimming took 4 bases from V and 3 from J; bases not matched to a gene: 8. Germline V gene data show CDR1 as MDHEN and CDR2 as SYDVKM. The CDR3: CASSWTGTTYYEQYF. CDR3 sequence (DNA): TGTGCCAGCAGTTGGACAGGGACGACCTACTACGAGCAGTACTTC. Using reference TRBV28 and TRBJ2-7 for the parts outside the CDR3, the full variable domain is DVKVTQSSRYLVKRTGEKVFLECVQDMDHENMFWYRQDPGLGLRLIYFSYDVKMKEKGDIPEGYSVSREKKERFSLILESASTNQTSMYLCASSWTGTTYYEQYFGPGTRLTVT.

The chain employs TRBV7-2 and TRBJ2-1; 9 bases line up with TRBD1. The CDR3 is 14 amino acids. Per the germline V gene, CDR1 is SGHTA and CDR2 is FQGNSA. V dropped 5 bases and J dropped 8; count of bases not matched to a gene: 7. CDR3 sequence reads: CASSTGQGLDEQFF. CDR3 sequence (DNA): TGTGCCAGCAGCACTGGACAGGGGCTCGATGAGCAGTTCTTC.

The rearrangement links TRBV28 to TRBJ2-7, with 9 bases fitting TRBD1. The CDR3 spans 15 residues. V gave up 4 bases and J gave up 2 bases; unmatched junction bases: 6. CDR1 MDHEN and CDR2 SYDVKM come from the germline V gene. The CDR3 region has the DNA TGTGCCAGCAGTTCTACAGGGGGCCCAACCTACGAGCAGTACTTC. Translated: CASSSTGGPTYEQYF.

The rearrangement joins TRBV2 to TRBJ1-2; TRBD1 is a possible D gene (5 bases). Per germline, CDR1 SNHLY and CDR2 FYNNEI. The CDR3 consists of 12 residues. V dropped 2 bases and J dropped 8 bases, with 9 bases sitting between them. CDR3 bases: TGTGCCAGCAGTGAACAGGGAAGCGGCTACACCTTC. The encoded protein is CASSEQGSGYTF. The entire variable domain, with the rest obtained from reference TRBV2 and TRBJ1-2, is as follows: EPEVTQTPSHQVTQMGQEVILRCVPISNHLYFYWYRQILGQKVEFLVSFYNNEISEKSEIFDDQFSVERPDGSNFTLKIRSTKLEDSAMYFCASSEQGSGYTFGSGTRLTVV.

V gene TRBV7-8 combines with J gene TRBJ2-7, with 7 bases that match TRBD1. This CDR3 comprises 14 residues. Germline V gene sequence: CDR1 SGHVS, CDR2 FQNEAQ. J was trimmed by 3 bases and V by 2 bases; bases with no gene match: 4. CDR3 sequence: CASSLSAGGYEQYF. The CDR3 bases are TGTGCCAGCAGCTTAAGTGCAGGGGGCTACGAGCAGTACTTC.

The rearrangement links TRBV2 to TRBJ2-1; a weak D match, TRBD1 (6 bases). CDR1 and CDR2 from the germline V gene are SNHLY and FYNNEI. The CDR3 sequence is 12 residues long. Trimming stripped 4 bases from V and 7 bases from J, with 8 bases between. CDR3 nucleotide sequence: TGTGCCAGCAGTGGCCAGGGGAATGAGCAGTTCTTC. Translated, it gives CASSGQGNEQFF.

The chain is built from TRBV29-1 and TRBJ2-3, with D possibly being TRBD2 (7 bases). The CDR3 consists of 14 residues. Germline V gene sequence: CDR1 SQVTM, CDR2 ANQGSEA. The V end was cut by 3 bases, the J end by 7 bases, with 17 bases between. Written as DNA, the CDR3 is TGCAGCGTTGAGCGGGGAGGGGGGGTGAATACGCAGTATTTT. This translates into CSVERGGGVNTQYF.

V is TRBV6-1 and J is TRBJ2-1, with TRBD2 matching 8 bases. The CDR3 extends over 12 amino acids. Germline assignment: CDR1 MNHNS and CDR2 SASEGT. V lost 7 bases, J lost 10 bases, and 6 bases stayed unmatched. The CDR3 reads CASNRQREEQFF. The CDR3 nucleotides are TGTGCCAGCAACCGGCAGCGGGAGGAGCAGTTCTTC.

V usage is TRBV4-1 and J usage is TRBJ2-1, with D perhaps TRBD2 (6 bases). This CDR3 is 15 amino acids long. V gave up 1 base and J gave up 4 bases, with 11 bases separating them. Germline CDR1 MGHRA, CDR2 YSYEKL. CDR3 amino acids: CASSQVVGSYNEQFF. DNA of the CDR3: TGCGCCAGCAGCCAAGTCGTCGGGAGTTACAATGAGCAGTTCTTC.

This clone was observed a handful of times. The V gene is TRBV7-9, the J gene TRBJ1-1, with D possibly matching TRBD1 (5 bases). The CDR3 length is 13 residues. Per the germline V gene, CDR1 is SEHNR and CDR2 is FQNEAQ (reference sequence). V shed 1 base and J shed 8 bases, with 11 bases lying between them. The CDR3 protein is CASSLVGGLEAFF. The DNA of the CDR3 is TGTGCCAGCAGCTTAGTTGGGGGGTTGGAAGCTTTCTTT.

This clone was seen once. The chain employs TRBV6-1 and TRBJ2-7; 10 bases match TRBD2. The CDR3 loop spans 16 amino acids. The V segment lost 2 bases and the J segment 12 bases; nucleotides outside the gene matches: 16. Germline CDR1 is MNHNS and CDR2 is SASEGT. The CDR3 DNA is TGTGCCAGCAGTGAAATGATAGCGGGGGGAATCCGGGGTCCGTACTTC. It encodes CASSEMIAGGIRGPYF.

The chain couples TRBV29-1 to TRBJ1-5, with a weak D call TRBD1 (5 bases). This CDR3 comprises 14 residues. Per the germline V gene, CDR1 is SQVTM and CDR2 is ANQGSEA. V was pared by 4 bases and J by 7 bases, with 17 bases between. For the CDR3, the DNA is TGCAGCGTTGCAATCGGGGGACCGGGCCAGCCCCAGCATTTT. Amino acid sequence: CSVAIGGPGQPQHF.

V is TRBV28 and J is TRBJ1-2; possibly TRBD1 for D (6 bases). The ends were cut back, 6 bases at V and 2 bases at J, with 7 bases in the middle. Germline assignment: CDR1 MDHEN and CDR2 SYDVKM. The CDR3 sequence is 12 residues long. CDR3 residues: CASSGQNYGYTF. The CDR3, as DNA: TGTGCCAGCAGCGGACAGAACTATGGCTACACCTTC.

The chain is built from TRBV5-4 and TRBJ1-2, with TRBD1 as a possible D gene (5 bases). Trimming stripped 0 bases from V and 4 bases from J, with 10 bases between. Looked up from germline, CDR1 is SGHNT and CDR2 is YYREEE (reference sequence). The CDR3 has 14 residues. CDR3 in amino acids: CASSLETAIYGYTF. The CDR3 bases are TGTGCCAGCAGCTTGGAGACAGCCATCTATGGCTACACCTTC.

This sequence joins TRBV29-1 and TRBJ2-7; a possible D gene is TRBD2 (5 bases). Between the trimmed V and J ends, which lost 4 bases and 0 bases, there was a span of 10 bases. Germline CDR1 SQVTM, CDR2 ANQGSEA. The CDR3 consists of 13 residues. The CDR3 bases are TGCAGCGTTGTCTCTAGCAGCTCCTACGAGCAGTACTTC. Encoded protein: CSVVSSSSYEQYF.